Presented here are 26 T cell receptor beta chains from one specimen sequenced in a study of graft-versus-host responses after intestinal transplantation (dated by TCRdb to about 2021). Preparation of the library involved the immunoSEQ multiplex PCR assay. Held by TCRdb, this immuneACCESS table contains in-frame sequences only and omits some clones. Under half of the omission traces to an unresolved V gene where checked; the cause of the rest is unknown. The sample includes about 100,000 clones, with roughly 87% observed a single time. The ten largest clonotypes hold roughly 1% of the sample. These TCRs are of unknown antigen specificity. The time point label corresponds to: cells obtained before transplantation from donor or recipient. Specimen: unstimulated CD4+ T cells sorted from spleen or lymph node cells, collected before transplant. The receptor set was obtained from a human donor who was the organ donor for an intestinal transplant.

The gene calls are TRBV11-2 and TRBJ2-3; D remains ambiguous. Germline V gene sequence: CDR1 SGHAT, CDR2 FQNNGV. The CDR3 contains 10 residues. V was shortened by 8 bases and J by 6 bases, with 6 bases between the two germline ends. As DNA, the CDR3 is TGTGCCAGCGGAGCGGATACGCAGTATTTT. It is translated as CASGADTQYF.

J is TRBJ1-5 and V is TRBV27; TRBD1 is a possible D gene (6 bases). CDR1 MNHEY and CDR2 SMNVEV come from the germline V gene (reference sequence). The CDR3 extends over 13 amino acids. The germline V and J ends were trimmed by 5 bases and 5 bases, with 10 bases remaining between them. The CDR3 sequence is CASSNRVDQPQHF. Here the CDR3 DNA reads TGTGCCAGCAGTAACAGGGTCGATCAGCCCCAGCATTTT.

The CDR3 loop is CASSLQPREGGYTF. CDR3 nucleotides: TGTGCCAGCAGCTTGCAGCCCAGGGAAGGAGGCTACACCTTC. The chain uses TRBV5-6 and TRBJ1-2, with D possibly being TRBD1 (5 bases). Germline V gene sequence: CDR1 SGHDT, CDR2 YYEEEE. Trimming stripped 1 base from V and 8 bases from J, with 15 bases between. The CDR3 loop spans 14 amino acids.

The table lists this clone with a count of one. DNA of the CDR3: TGTGCCAGCACCAGGGGGACTGGGGCCAACGTCCTGACTTTC. As protein: CASTRGTGANVLTF. This chain links TRBV6-5 with TRBJ2-6, with TRBD1 matching over 7 bases. This CDR3 contains 14 residues. Germline trimming cut 7 bases from V and 2 bases from J; bases unmatched to any gene: 2. Germline CDR1 is MNHEY and CDR2 is SVGAGI.

The CDR3 is CASRTRDRVTDTQYF. CDR3 in DNA: TGTGCCAGCAGGACCCGGGACAGGGTGACAGATACGCAGTATTTT. V is TRBV2 and J is TRBJ2-3; TRBD1 matches at 9 bases. The CDR3 is 15 residues long. Germline V gene lookup returns CDR1 SNHLY and CDR2 FYNNEI. The V gene end was trimmed by 6 bases and the J gene end by 3 bases; junction bases not matched to a gene: 7.

This chain links TRBV28 with TRBJ2-3; the D gene is possibly TRBD1 (5 bases). V was cut by 5 bases and J by 3 bases, with 18 bases left in between. The CDR3 covers 16 residues. Germline CDR1 is MDHEN and CDR2 is SYDVKM. The CDR3 DNA reads as TGTGCCAGCAGTATATTATCTGGCAGGGCGACAGATACGCAGTATTTT. Translated, it gives CASSILSGRATDTQYF.

The V call is TRBV5-1, the J call TRBJ1-1; no clear D. Germline CDR1 SGHRS, CDR2 YFSETQ. Trimming removed 4 bases at V and 0 bases at J, with 13 bases between. This CDR3 is built from 15 residues. CDR3 bases: TGCGCCAGCAGCCCTCGGACTGGGATGAACACTGAAGCTTTCTTT. Translated: CASSPRTGMNTEAFF.

J is TRBJ1-4 and V is TRBV5-1, with 12 bases matching TRBD1. This CDR3 has 15 residues. V shed 4 bases and J 6 bases; nucleotides not matched to a gene: 4. Germline lookup yields CDR1 SGHRS and CDR2 YFSETQ. The CDR3 region has the DNA TGCGCCAGCAGCCCCGGGACAGGGGGCCATGAAAAACTGTTTTTT. It is translated as CASSPGTGGHEKLFF.

J is TRBJ2-1 and V is TRBV6-5; the D call may be TRBD1 or TRBD2 (5 bases each). The CDR3 runs 13 residues. Per germline, CDR1 MNHEY and CDR2 SVGAGI. V was pared by 0 bases and J by 8 bases, with 8 bases between. CDR3: CASSYSMGDEQFF. The CDR3 region has the DNA TGTGCCAGCAGTTACTCGATGGGGGATGAGCAGTTCTTC.

V usage is TRBV13 and J usage is TRBJ2-1; D might be TRBD1 (6 bases). V lost 2 bases, J lost 4 bases, and 6 bases lay in between. There are 13 residues in the CDR3. CDR1 PRHDT and CDR2 FYEKMQ come from the germline V gene (reference sequence). This CDR3 is CASSLRGYNEQFF. DNA of the CDR3: TGTGCCAGCAGCTTAAGGGGGTACAATGAGCAGTTCTTC.

The CDR3 is CASFPDRGQNTGELFF. CDR3 nucleotide sequence: TGTGCCAGCTTCCCGGACAGGGGGCAGAACACCGGGGAGCTGTTTTTT. The chain employs TRBV6-6 and TRBJ2-2; 11 nucleotides line up with TRBD1. Germline V gives CDR1 MNHNY, CDR2 SVGAGI (reference sequence). The CDR3 spans 16 residues. Trimming took 8 bases from V and 1 from J; bases not matched to a gene: 6.

This clone was picked up one time. This chain connects TRBV7-9 to TRBJ1-4; no reliable D call. V dropped 2 bases and J dropped 3 bases, with 10 bases sitting between them. The length of the CDR3 is 15 residues. Germline V gene lookup returns CDR1 SEHNR and CDR2 FQNEAQ (reference sequence). This chain's CDR3 is CASSLPRSANEKLFF. CDR3 bases: TGTGCCAGCAGCTTACCCCGATCAGCTAATGAAAAACTGTTTTTT. The entire variable domain, with the rest obtained from reference TRBV7-9 and TRBJ1-4, is as follows: DTGVSQNPRHKITKRGQNVTFRCDPISEHNRLYWYRQTLGQGPEFLTYFQNEAQLEKSRLLSDRFSAERPKGSFSTLEIQRTEQGDSAMYLCASSLPRSANEKLFFGSGTQLSVL.

The gene calls are TRBV20-1 and TRBJ2-3; D remains unclear. The CDR3 consists of 11 residues. CDR1 and CDR2 (germline): DFQATT, SNEGSKA (reference sequence). Trimming shortened V by 2 bases and J by 4 bases, and 4 bases separated the two germline ends. In DNA form, the CDR3 reads TGCAGTGCTAGAATCGCAGATACGCAGTATTTT. Translated, it gives CSARIADTQYF.

The J gene is TRBJ2-1, the V gene TRBV2; 9 bases map to TRBD1. V trimming: 7 bases; J trimming: 6 bases; junction bases outside the gene matches: 7. Germline V gives CDR1 SNHLY, CDR2 FYNNEI. The CDR3 has 14 residues. The CDR3 loop is CASTLDRGLNEQFF. The CDR3 nucleotides are TGTGCCAGCACACTGGACAGGGGACTCAATGAGCAGTTCTTC.

J is TRBJ1-1 and V is TRBV5-1; D might be TRBD1 (5 bases). CDR3 length: 14 amino acids. Germline V CDR1 and CDR2: SGHRS, YFSETQ. Trimming took off 5 bases at V and 0 bases at J, with 11 bases between the two ends. The CDR3 is CASSRQLMNTEAFF. CDR3 nucleotide sequence: TGCGCCAGCAGTCGACAGCTCATGAACACTGAAGCTTTCTTT.

V is TRBV5-1 and J is TRBJ2-2; possibly TRBD1 for D (5 bases). CDR1 and CDR2 (germline): SGHRS, YFSETQ. The V end was cut by 2 bases, the J end by 0 bases, with 8 bases between. The CDR3 extends over 15 amino acids. This CDR3 is CASSFQGSNTGELFF. CDR3 DNA: TGCGCCAGCAGCTTTCAGGGATCGAACACCGGGGAGCTGTTTTTT.

The chain is built from TRBV18 and TRBJ2-7; 9 nucleotides line up with TRBD1. CDR1 KGHSH and CDR2 LQKENI come from the germline V gene. J gave up 6 bases and V 3 bases, and 9 bases lay outside the gene matches. CDR3 length equals 15 residues. CDR3: CASSPVTGGEGEQYF. The CDR3 bases are TGTGCCAGCTCACCCGTGACAGGGGGTGAAGGCGAGCAGTACTTC.

The chain employs TRBV5-8 and TRBJ2-3; D gene unclear. CDR3 size: 14 residues. With 0 bases removed from V and 2 bases from J, the gap between germline ends came to 7 bases. The V gene's germline CDR1 is SGHTS and CDR2 YDEGEE. The CDR3 region has the DNA TGTGCCAGCAGCTTGGGGGGTCACACAGATACGCAGTATTTT. Protein product: CASSLGGHTDTQYF.

The rearrangement uses TRBV5-6 and TRBJ2-4; 10 nucleotides line up with TRBD1. The CDR3 sequence is 14 residues long. The ends lost 0 bases at V and 8 bases at J; junction bases unmatched: 2. CDR1 SGHDT and CDR2 YYEEEE come from the germline V gene. The CDR3 protein is CASSLGQGAYIQYF. CDR3 DNA sequence: TGTGCCAGCAGCTTGGGACAGGGGGCGTACATTCAGTACTTC.

The chain couples TRBV19 to TRBJ2-3; D is perhaps TRBD1 (5 bases). The CDR3 covers 13 residues. Germline V CDR1 and CDR2: LNHDA, SQIVND (reference sequence). Trimming stripped 5 bases from V and 11 bases from J, with 17 bases between. In DNA, the CDR3 is TGTGCCAGTAGTGTACAACCGTCCCAGGGGCAGTATTTT. Its translation is CASSVQPSQGQYF.

V is TRBV5-4 and J is TRBJ2-1, with D unclear. V was trimmed by 1 base and J by 0 bases, leaving 5 bases between them. This CDR3 region has 14 residues. Germline V gives CDR1 SGHNT, CDR2 YYREEE (reference sequence). The CDR3 DNA reads TGTGCCAGCAGCTTGAGGACCTCCTACAATGAGCAGTTCTTC. Residues: CASSLRTSYNEQFF. Supplemented by reference TRBV5-4 and TRBJ2-1, the full variable domain reads ETGVTQSPTHLIKTRGQQVTLRCSSQSGHNTVSWYQQALGQGPQFIFQYYREEENGRGNFPPRFSGLQFPNYSSELNVNALELDDSALYLCASSLRTSYNEQFFGPGTRLTVL.

The chain combines TRBV5-1 with TRBJ1-2; D is possibly TRBD1 (5 bases). V shed 0 bases and J shed 4 bases, with 10 bases lying between them. This CDR3 is built from 14 residues. Per germline, CDR1 SGHRS and CDR2 YFSETQ. CDR3 coding DNA: TGCGCCAGCAGCTTGGCCTCAGGGACCTATGGCTACACCTTC. It specifies CASSLASGTYGYTF. The full variable domain, rest sourced from reference TRBV5-1 and TRBJ1-2, is KAGVTQTPRYLIKTRGQQVTLSCSPISGHRSVSWYQQTPGQGLQFLFEYFSETQRNKGNFPGRFSGRQFSNSRSEMNVSTLELGDSALYLCASSLASGTYGYTFGSGTRLTVV.

The chain has TRBV30 and TRBJ1-6; D perhaps matches TRBD1 (6 bases). This CDR3 spans 14 amino acids. Per germline, CDR1 GTSNPN and CDR2 SVGIG (reference sequence). V was clipped by 3 bases and J by 10 bases, with 16 bases between them. CDR3 in amino acids: CAWRAGTSISPLHF. CDR3 in DNA: TGTGCCTGGAGGGCCGGGACATCCATATCACCCCTCCACTTT.

V is TRBV7-6 and J is TRBJ1-2, with 9 bases aligning to TRBD1. In germline, CDR1 is SGHVS, CDR2 FNYEAQ. The CDR3 has 13 amino acids. The V gene end was trimmed by 1 base and the J gene end by 8 bases; junction bases not matched to a gene: 2. The CDR3 is CASSLGTGEGYTF. The CDR3 nucleotides read TGTGCCAGCAGCTTAGGGACAGGGGAAGGCTACACCTTC.

This clone was seen a few times. The V call is TRBV19, the J call TRBJ1-6, with TRBD1 matching over 10 bases. Germline loops: CDR1 LNHDA, CDR2 SQIVND (reference sequence). The V segment lost 4 bases and the J segment 6 bases; nucleotides outside the gene matches: 3. The CDR3 is 15 residues long. The CDR3 bases are TGTGCCAGTAGTACTCGGACAGGGGGTAATTCACCCCTCCACTTT. Translating gives CASSTRTGGNSPLHF.

The gene calls are TRBV28 and TRBJ1-6; D uncertain. There are 14 residues in the CDR3. V was shortened by 8 bases and J by 9 bases, with 17 bases between the two germline ends. Germline V CDR1 and CDR2: MDHEN, SYDVKM. The CDR3 sequence: CASSGSEPGSPLHF. CDR3 coding DNA: TGTGCCAGCTCCGGGTCAGAGCCAGGTTCACCCCTCCACTTT.